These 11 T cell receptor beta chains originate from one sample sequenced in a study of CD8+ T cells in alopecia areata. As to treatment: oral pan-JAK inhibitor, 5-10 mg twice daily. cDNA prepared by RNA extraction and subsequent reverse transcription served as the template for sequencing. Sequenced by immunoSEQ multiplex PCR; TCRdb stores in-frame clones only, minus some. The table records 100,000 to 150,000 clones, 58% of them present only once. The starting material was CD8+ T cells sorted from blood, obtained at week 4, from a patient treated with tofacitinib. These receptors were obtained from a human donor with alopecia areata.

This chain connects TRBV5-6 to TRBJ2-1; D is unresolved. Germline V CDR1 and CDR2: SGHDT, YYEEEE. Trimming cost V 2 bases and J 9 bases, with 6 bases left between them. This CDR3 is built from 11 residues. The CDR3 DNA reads TGTGCCAGCAGCTTCGGTTTTGAGCAGTTCTTC. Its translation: CASSFGFEQFF.

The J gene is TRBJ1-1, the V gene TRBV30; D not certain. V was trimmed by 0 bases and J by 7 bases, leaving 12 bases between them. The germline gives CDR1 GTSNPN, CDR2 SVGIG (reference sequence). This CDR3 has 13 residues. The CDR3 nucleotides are TGTGCCTGGAGTGTACAGTCCGGGTTTGAAGCTTTCTTT. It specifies CAWSVQSGFEAFF.

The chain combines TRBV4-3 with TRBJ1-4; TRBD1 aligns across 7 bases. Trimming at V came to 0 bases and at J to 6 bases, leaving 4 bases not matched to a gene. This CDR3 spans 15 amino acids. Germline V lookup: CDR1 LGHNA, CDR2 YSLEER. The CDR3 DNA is TGCGCCAGCAGCCAAGATGACAGGGAAGATGAAAAACTGTTTTTT. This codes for CASSQDDREDEKLFF.

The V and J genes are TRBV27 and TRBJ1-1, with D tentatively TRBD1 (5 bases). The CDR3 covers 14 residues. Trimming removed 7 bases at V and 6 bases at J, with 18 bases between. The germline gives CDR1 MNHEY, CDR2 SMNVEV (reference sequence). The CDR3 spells CASTLVGGGPEAFF. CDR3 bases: TGTGCCAGCACCCTCGTCGGCGGGGGACCTGAAGCTTTCTTT.

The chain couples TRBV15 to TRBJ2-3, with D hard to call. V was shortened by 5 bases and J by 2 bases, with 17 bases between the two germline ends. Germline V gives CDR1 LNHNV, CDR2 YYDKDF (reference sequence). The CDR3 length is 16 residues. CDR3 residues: CATSVRVRPNTDTQYF. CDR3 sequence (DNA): TGTGCCACCAGCGTGAGAGTCCGCCCCAACACAGATACGCAGTATTTT.

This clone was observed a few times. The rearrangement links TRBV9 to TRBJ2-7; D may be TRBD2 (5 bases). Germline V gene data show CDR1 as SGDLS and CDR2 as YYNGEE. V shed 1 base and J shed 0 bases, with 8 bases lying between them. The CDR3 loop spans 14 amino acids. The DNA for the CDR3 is TGTGCCAGCAGCGTATTGGGGAGCTCCTACGAGCAGTACTTC. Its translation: CASSVLGSSYEQYF.

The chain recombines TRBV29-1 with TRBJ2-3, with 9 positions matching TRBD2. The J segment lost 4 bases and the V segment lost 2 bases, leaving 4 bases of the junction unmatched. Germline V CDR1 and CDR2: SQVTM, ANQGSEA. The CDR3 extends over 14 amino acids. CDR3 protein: CSVELRTSADTQYF. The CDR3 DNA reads TGCAGCGTTGAACTCCGGACTAGCGCAGATACGCAGTATTTT.

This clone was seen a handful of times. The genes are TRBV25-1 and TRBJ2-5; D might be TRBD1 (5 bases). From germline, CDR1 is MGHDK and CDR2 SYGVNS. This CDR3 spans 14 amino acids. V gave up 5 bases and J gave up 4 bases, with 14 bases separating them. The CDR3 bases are TGTGCCAGCAGTAACCAGCTCAGGGTAGAGACCCAGTACTTC. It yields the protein CASSNQLRVETQYF.

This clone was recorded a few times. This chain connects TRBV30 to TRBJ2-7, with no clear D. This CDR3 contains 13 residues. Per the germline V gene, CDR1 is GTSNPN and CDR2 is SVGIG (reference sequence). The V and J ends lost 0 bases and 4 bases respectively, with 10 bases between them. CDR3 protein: CAWSVFSGYEQYF. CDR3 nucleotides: TGTGCCTGGAGTGTATTCTCAGGTTACGAGCAGTACTTC.

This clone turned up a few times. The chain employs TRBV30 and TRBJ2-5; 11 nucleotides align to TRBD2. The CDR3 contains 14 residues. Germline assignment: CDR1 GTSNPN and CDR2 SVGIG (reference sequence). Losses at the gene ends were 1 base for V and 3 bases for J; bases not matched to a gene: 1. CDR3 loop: CAWSETSGEETQYF. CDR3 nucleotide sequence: TGTGCCTGGAGTGAGACTAGCGGGGAAGAGACCCAGTACTTC.

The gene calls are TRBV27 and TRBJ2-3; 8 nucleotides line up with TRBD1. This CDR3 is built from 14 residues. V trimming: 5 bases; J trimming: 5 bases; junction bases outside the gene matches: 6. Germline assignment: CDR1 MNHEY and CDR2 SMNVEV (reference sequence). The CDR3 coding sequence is TGTGCCAGCAGTCCCTGGACAGGGAAAGATACGCAGTATTTT. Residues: CASSPWTGKDTQYF.